This T cell receptor (beta chain) was recorded in a study of OX40 agonist ivuxolimab in advanced cancers. About the research overall: Three dose-escalation patients had partial responses: one with hepatocellular carcinoma and two with cutaneous melanoma.

The CDR3 loop spans 15 amino acids. V lost 2 bases and J lost 9; bases outside the gene matches: 9. Germline V gene data show CDR1 as SGHRS and CDR2 as YFSETQ. Method: immunoSEQ multiplex PCR; TCRdb's copy keeps in-frame clones and lacks some. The sample carries about 53,000 clones, roughly nine tenths recorded once. V and J are TRBV5-1 and TRBJ2-1; 9 bases are shared with TRBD2. The specimen was CD4+ or CD8+ T cells sorted from blood, collected in a trial of the OX40 agonist ivuxolimab. This receptor was taken from an adult with an advanced solid tumor such as melanoma, head and neck, liver or kidney cancer. This CDR3 reads CASSFSLAGTVEQFF. CDR3 coding DNA: TGCGCCAGCAGCTTTAGTCTAGCGGGAACGGTTGAGCAGTTCTTC.